The 21 T cell receptor beta chains below were found in one sample sequenced in a study of response to subunit inactivated influenza vaccine (dated by TCRdb to the late 2010s). Preparation of the library involved RT-PCR. The listed sequencing device is Illumina HiSeq 2500. TCRdb cleaned the public reads at Q25 with fastp, built clones with MiXCR and kept in-frame beta chains. Every distinct CDR3 protein forms one entry, paired with its most common genes and DNA. The sample includes roughly 760,000 distinct CDR3 sequences, with about 20% observed a single time. The top ten hold 10% of the sample. The sequencing here drew on PBMCs from blood, taken more than 4 days after vaccination. The receptors stem from a man aged 45-65 years who received an inactivated influenza vaccine. Donor details come from another sample of the same person, matched by shared clones.

This clonotype has just a few counts. The chain is built from TRBV15 and TRBJ2-7; D unclear. The germline V gene has CDR1 LNHNV and CDR2 YYDKDF (reference sequence). This CDR3 spans 16 amino acids. The ends were cut back, 5 bases at V and 0 bases at J, with 17 bases in the middle. CDR3 protein: CATSPQMRRNSYEQYF. CDR3 sequence (DNA): TGTGCCACCAGCCCTCAAATGAGGCGGAACTCCTACGAGCAGTACTTC. The full variable domain, with the rest looked up from reference TRBV15 and TRBJ2-7, is DAMVIQNPRYQVTQFGKPVTLSCSQTLNHNVMYWYQQKSSQAPKLLFHYYDKDFNNEADTPDNFQSRRPNTSFCFLDIRSPGLGDTAMYLCATSPQMRRNSYEQYFGPGTRLTVT.

This clonotype has more than one count but fewer than ten. The chain employs TRBV20-1 and TRBJ1-2, with D uncertain. The germline V and J ends were trimmed by 6 bases and 4 bases, with 18 bases remaining between them. The CDR3 contains 14 residues. In germline, CDR1 is DFQATT, CDR2 SNEGSKA (reference sequence). The CDR3 protein is CSAHPRSGVYGYTF. In nucleotides, the CDR3 is TGCAGTGCCCACCCGCGGAGCGGGGTCTATGGCTACACCTTC.

The chain recombines TRBV7-2 with TRBJ1-1; no clear D gene. The CDR3 extends over 15 amino acids. Deletions cut 7 bases from V and 0 bases from J, with 15 bases between. The V gene's germline CDR1 is SGHTA and CDR2 FQGNSA. This CDR3 is CASTPGPYLNTEAFF. For the CDR3, the DNA is TGTGCCAGCACCCCCGGCCCGTACCTGAACACTGAAGCTTTCTTT.

V gene TRBV6-5 combines with J gene TRBJ1-1; D not certain. The CDR3 runs to 13 residues. Germline V gives CDR1 MNHEY, CDR2 SVGAGI. V shed 4 bases and J shed 11 bases, with 17 bases lying between them. The CDR3 bases are TGTGCCAGCAGTTTCCGCCGATTCTCCGGGGCTTTCTTT. This codes for CASSFRRFSGAFF.

This clonotype was detected a few times. The genes are TRBV20-1 and TRBJ1-2; 11 positions match TRBD1. Per the germline V gene, CDR1 is DFQATT and CDR2 is SNEGSKA (reference sequence). Trimming removed 0 bases from V and 7 bases from J; junction bases left unmatched: 7. The CDR3 covers 15 residues. The CDR3 region is CSARDRDRGVRGYTF. The CDR3 coding sequence is TGCAGTGCTAGAGATCGGGACAGGGGGGTACGTGGCTACACCTTC.

This clonotype came up a few times. The chain recombines TRBV7-2 with TRBJ1-2, with D possibly TRBD1 on 5 matching bases. Germline V gives CDR1 SGHTA, CDR2 FQGNSA. This CDR3 is built from 14 residues. V was cut by 0 bases and J by 8 bases, with 13 bases left in between. The CDR3 nucleotides read TGTGCCAGCAGCTTAGCGCAACAGGCCAGCGGCTACACCTTC. It specifies CASSLAQQASGYTF. Drawing the rest from reference TRBV7-2 and TRBJ1-2, the complete variable domain is GAGVSQSPSNKVTEKGKDVELRCDPISGHTALYWYRQSLGQGLEFLIYFQGNSAPDKSGLPSDRFSAERTGGSVSTLTIQRTQQEDSAVYLCASSLAQQASGYTFGSGTRLTVV.

The rearrangement uses TRBV2 and TRBJ1-5; 10 nucleotides agree with TRBD1. J lost 5 bases, V lost 7 bases, and 2 bases had no gene match. The CDR3 has 13 residues. Germline V CDR1 and CDR2: SNHLY, FYNNEI. In nucleotides, the CDR3 is TGTGCCAGCAATGACAGGGGGCATCAGCCCCAGCATTTT. Its translation is CASNDRGHQPQHF.

The sample holds a few counts of this clonotype. The chain employs TRBV9 and TRBJ2-2; D is unresolved. Germline loops: CDR1 SGDLS, CDR2 YYNGEE. The CDR3 extends over 17 amino acids. Between the trimmed V and J ends, which lost 3 bases and 0 bases, there was a span of 15 bases. The DNA of the CDR3 is TGTGCCAGCAGCGCCAAAACGGGTAACGCGAACACCGGGGAGCTGTTTTTT. Translation: CASSAKTGNANTGELFF.

This clonotype has ten or more counts. The chain has TRBV11-2 and TRBJ2-1, with D tentatively TRBD2 (5 bases). Trimming removed 3 bases at V and 7 bases at J, with 13 bases between. CDR1 is SGHAT, CDR2 FQNNGV, per germline. This CDR3 contains 14 residues. CDR3 region: CASSFGSLENEQFF. The CDR3 bases are TGTGCCAGCAGCTTTGGGAGCTTGGAGAATGAGCAGTTCTTC.

The chain is built from TRBV25-1 and TRBJ2-2, with a possible D match to TRBD2 (6 bases). Germline V CDR1 and CDR2: MGHDK, SYGVNS. This CDR3 comprises 13 residues. Between the trimmed V and J ends, which lost 4 bases and 6 bases, there was a span of 9 bases. The CDR3 DNA reads TGTGCCAGCAGTGTTTGGGAGGCCGGGGAGCTGTTTTTT. Protein product: CASSVWEAGELFF.

Concerning this clonotype: It may be a read error: a sequence one base away is much more abundant. The chain carries TRBV20-1 and TRBJ2-5; no clear D gene. Germline CDR1 is DFQATT and CDR2 is SNEGSKA (reference sequence). The CDR3 is 12 amino acids. Trimming removed 6 bases from V and 3 bases from J, with 11 bases in between. CDR3 residues: CSAPELKETQYF. CDR3 DNA: TGCAGTGCCCCGGAACTAAAAGAGACCCAGTACTTC.

This sequence joins TRBV20-1 and TRBJ1-1; a possible D gene is TRBD1 (5 bases). CDR1 is DFQATT and CDR2 is SNEGSKA in the germline V gene (reference sequence). This CDR3 region has 14 residues. The ends were cut back, 1 base at V and 1 base at J, with 10 bases in the middle. CDR3 sequence: CSARVLQGNTEAFF. The CDR3 region has the DNA TGCAGTGCTAGAGTCCTTCAGGGGAACACTGAAGCTTTCTTT.

J is TRBJ2-4 and V is TRBV5-5; the D is unclear. CDR3 size: 14 residues. The germline V gene has CDR1 SGHKS and CDR2 YYEKEE (reference sequence). Trimming pared 0 bases from V and 0 bases from J, leaving 4 bases between. The CDR3 nucleotides read TGTGCCAGCAGCTTGGTGTCAGCCAAAAACATTCAGTACTTC. Protein sequence: CASSLVSAKNIQYF.

CDR3 DNA: TGTGCCAGCAGCCAAGGTCCACCCGGGACTAGTGTTGGAGAGACCCAGTACTTC. Translating it yields CASSQGPPGTSVGETQYF. V gene TRBV3-1 combines with J gene TRBJ2-5; 8 bases match TRBD2. The CDR3 is 18 residues long. The V gene end was trimmed by 1 base and the J gene end by 4 bases; junction bases not matched to a gene: 14. Germline CDR1 and CDR2: LGHDT and YNNKEL (reference sequence).

In this sample, this clonotype turned up many times. DNA of the CDR3: TGTGCCACCAGTGATTCCCAGAGGCGACAGCAGTATTTT. This translates into CATSDSQRRQQYF. The chain is built from TRBV24-1 and TRBJ2-3; no clear D gene. The CDR3 has 13 amino acids. Germline values: CDR1 KGHDR, CDR2 SFDVKD. Trimming cost V 2 bases and J 11 bases, with 13 bases left between them.

This clonotype has more than one count but fewer than ten. The V gene is TRBV5-1, the J gene TRBJ1-2; D ambiguous. The germline CDR1 and CDR2 sequences are SGHRS and YFSETQ. The CDR3 sequence is 14 residues long. V dropped 1 base and J dropped 4 bases, with 11 bases sitting between them. The CDR3, as DNA: TGCGCCAGCAGCTTGTTTGGTACTAGCTATGGCTACACCTTC. Amino acids: CASSLFGTSYGYTF.

The rearrangement uses TRBV5-1 and TRBJ2-7; 9 bases fit TRBD2. This CDR3 contains 15 residues. Germline CDR1 is SGHRS and CDR2 is YFSETQ. The V and J ends lost 2 bases and 0 bases, in that order; junction bases with no gene match: 3. CDR3 nucleotides: TGCGCCAGCAGCTTAGCGGGGGGACACTCCTACGAGCAGTACTTC. This gives the protein CASSLAGGHSYEQYF.

The chain recombines TRBV5-5 with TRBJ1-4; TRBD1 agrees at 8 bases. The germline gives CDR1 SGHKS, CDR2 YYEKEE (reference sequence). This CDR3 region has 17 residues. The V and J ends lost 4 bases and 2 bases, in that order; junction bases with no gene match: 10. The CDR3 DNA reads TGTGCCAGCAGCGAATTCCCAGGGGGCGCGACTAATGAAAAACTGTTTTTT. It codes for CASSEFPGGATNEKLFF.

J is TRBJ2-7 and V is TRBV10-3, with D maybe TRBD1 (6 bases). This CDR3 has 13 residues. The V end lost 4 bases, the J end lost 2 bases, and 9 bases lay between the germline ends. CDR1 is ENHRY and CDR2 is SYGVKD in the germline V gene. For the CDR3, the DNA is TGTGCCATCAGTGTGGGACACCCCTACGAGCAGTACTTC. Its protein is CAISVGHPYEQYF.

This clonotype came up many times. The V call is TRBV29-1, the J call TRBJ2-5; possibly TRBD2 for D (5 bases). This CDR3 comprises 13 residues. V was cut by 3 bases and J by 0 bases, with 8 bases left in between. From germline, CDR1 is SQVTM and CDR2 ANQGSEA. In nucleotides, the CDR3 is TGCAGCGTTGATCGAGGGAACCAAGAGACCCAGTACTTC. Protein sequence: CSVDRGNQETQYF. The full variable domain, completed using reference TRBV29-1 and TRBJ2-5, is SAVISQKPSRDICQRGTSLTIQCQVDSQVTMMFWYRQQPGQSLTLIATANQGSEATYESGFVIDKFPISRPNLTFSTLTVSNMSPEDSSIYLCSVDRGNQETQYFGPGTRLLVL.

V gene TRBV7-9 combines with J gene TRBJ2-1, with D possibly TRBD1 on 6 matching bases. Between the trimmed V and J ends, which lost 3 bases and 6 bases, there was a span of 15 bases. Germline lookup yields CDR1 SEHNR and CDR2 FQNEAQ (reference sequence). This CDR3 contains 15 residues. The CDR3 loop is CASSFGQGFTNEQFF. CDR3 DNA: TGTGCCAGCAGCTTCGGTCAGGGGTTTACCAATGAGCAGTTCTTC.